This TCR beta chain was sequenced for a study of CD4 T cells in lung cancer (dated by TCRdb to between 2017 and 2020). Turning to the overall study: In the study, blood T cells from NSCLC patients were screened for responses to candidate mutation-encoded neoepitopes, and neoantigen-specific CD4+ T-cell clones and TCRs were isolated. Treatments received by the patients before blood donation included platinum chemotherapy, and some patients received nivolumab or pembrolizumab. The frequency of neoantigen-specific clonotypes in tumor resections, non-adjacent lung and cultured T-cell products was tracked by TCRB deep sequencing. Aged 60 to 69 when blood was donated, the resected patients, most of whom were former smokers, had either lung adenocarcinoma or squamous cell carcinoma.

General findings and caveats noted by the study authors: Some blood-derived responses might reflect in vitro priming of naive T cells or cross-reactivity rather than memory responses to the cancer. Because IFNgamma-sorted cells included nonspecific IFNgamma producers of unknown purity, the expanded lines ranged from monoclonal to oligoclonal.

A remark on this clone: Its specific antigen is unknown. Qualities for individual bases were not recorded, and no much larger clone is one base off.

Library method: the immunoSEQ multiplex PCR assay. DNA was isolated using Qiagen DNeasy or QIAamp micro DNA kits, and TCRB was sequenced using the Adaptive Biotechnology human TCRB sequencing kit. Sequencing of TCRB libraries was performed on an Illumina MiSeq. As for how the authors treated the data: TCRB sequence data were analyzed with the kit provider's software, and tumor enrichment of clonotype templates was tested with Fisher's exact test. This immuneACCESS table, as held by TCRdb, lists in-frame sequences with V and J called but not all clones. Of the missing ones, under half trace to an unresolved V gene in checked studies; the others have no known cause. D and trimming were read from the DNA, whereas the V and J calls and clone size are those reported in that table. This sample's table carries approximately 50 clones. V lost 4 bases and J lost 5 bases; the stretch between them is 15 bases long. The germline V gene encodes CDR1 MGHRA and CDR2 YSYEKL. The CDR3 measures 15 amino acids from cysteine to phenylalanine. The entry retains the CDR3 DNA only, 45 bases that are in frame from base 1.

For around 13 days, PBMCs were stimulated with mutant 27-mer peptides together with IL21, IL7, IL15 and IL2, and afterward were restimulated with peptide-pulsed autologous B cells. Live IFNgamma-secreting T cells were sorted by cytokine capture on a FACS Aria2 after restimulation with peptide-pulsed B cells. Sorted cells were expanded for roughly 14 to 23 days at limiting dilution, with about 3 or 10 cells per well, using irradiated allogeneic PBMCs, phytohemagglutinin and IL2. Either peripheral blood samples or leukapheresis products were collected from the patients. Expanded lines were screened for antigen specificity by IFNgamma ELISA against autologous B cells pulsed with mutant peptides.

The source material was a CD4+ T cell line or clone grown in culture. This clonotype was obtained from a human donor with non-small cell lung cancer. Some clones in this sample may be carry-over from other donors' samples. The sequence joins TRBV4-1 to TRBJ1-3, and the D gene may be TRBD1, 5 bases matching. The CDR3 here reads CASSPDRDPRNTIYF. The DNA is TGCGCCAGCAGCCCAGACCGGGACCCTCGAAACACCATATATTTT.